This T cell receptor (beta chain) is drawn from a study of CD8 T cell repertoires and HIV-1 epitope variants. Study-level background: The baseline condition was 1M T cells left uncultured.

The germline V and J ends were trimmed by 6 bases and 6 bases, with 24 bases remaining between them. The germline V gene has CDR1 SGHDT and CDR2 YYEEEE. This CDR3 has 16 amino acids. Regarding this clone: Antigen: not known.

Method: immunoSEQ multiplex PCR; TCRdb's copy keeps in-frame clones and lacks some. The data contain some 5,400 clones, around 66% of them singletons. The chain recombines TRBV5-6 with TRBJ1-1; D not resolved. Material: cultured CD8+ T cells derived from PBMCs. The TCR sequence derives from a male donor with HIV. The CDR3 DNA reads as TGTGCCAGCAACCCCGGCCGGGGAAGGGCCCGGGCTGAAGCTTTCTTT. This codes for CASNPGRGRARAEAFF.